The T cell receptor (beta chain) described here comes from a study of blood T cell repertoires in COVID-19. Study details: Spain, Italy and the United States supplied samples that represented acute and convalescent COVID-19.

Repertoires were generated with immunoSEQ multiplex PCR, while TCRdb's copy carries only in-frame clones and drops some. The sample yields 70,000 or so clones, roughly four fifths seen once. Germline V lookup: CDR1 SGHNT, CDR2 YYREEE (reference sequence). The CDR3 sequence is 14 residues long. V was clipped by 7 bases and J by 7 bases, with 20 bases between them. Material for sequencing was peripheral blood. The chain links TRBV5-4 to TRBJ1-1, with D hard to call. The sequence was collected from a woman aged 55 to 70 with acute or convalescent COVID-19. Here the CDR3 reads CASSSESTADEAFF. The CDR3, as DNA: TGTGCCAGCTCCTCGGAGTCGACGGCGGATGAAGCTTTCTTT.